The 10 T cell receptor beta chains below come from one sample, sequenced in a study of blood T cell repertoires in COVID-19. Data came from immunoSEQ multiplex PCR; TCRdb stores just in-frame clones and leaves some out. The sample gives about 250,000 clones, 75% to 90% of which show up once; around 6% is in the top ten. Sequencing was performed on PBMCs or T cells enriched from blood (not recorded which). Receptors were obtained from a woman aged 25 to 39 with acute COVID-19.

V and J are TRBV28 and TRBJ1-5; 8 nucleotides match TRBD1. Looked up from germline, CDR1 is MDHEN and CDR2 is SYDVKM. Trimming took 4 bases from V and 7 from J; bases not matched to a gene: 6. The length of the CDR3 is 14 residues. CDR3 nucleotides: TGTGCCAGCAGTTCAGGGACAGGCGGACAGCCCCAGCATTTT. This translates into CASSSGTGGQPQHF.

V is TRBV28 and J is TRBJ2-5; 16 bases align to TRBD2. J gave up 2 bases and V 5 bases, and 5 bases lay outside the gene matches. This CDR3 region has 17 residues. CDR1 is MDHEN and CDR2 is SYDVKM in the germline V gene. The CDR3 bases are TGTGCCAGCAGTGGGACTAGCGGGAGGGCCTATCAAGAGACCCAGTACTTC. Translated: CASSGTSGRAYQETQYF.

The chain recombines TRBV6-5 with TRBJ2-2; 7 nucleotides agree with TRBD1. CDR3 length: 15 residues. Germline CDR1 is MNHEY and CDR2 is SVGAGI. Germline trimming cut 6 bases from V and 2 bases from J; bases unmatched to any gene: 6. The DNA of the CDR3 is TGTGCCAGCAGCCTCGGGACAGCTAACACCGGGGAGCTGTTTTTT. Residues: CASSLGTANTGELFF.

V usage is TRBV4-1 and J usage is TRBJ2-1, with a tentative D call TRBD1 (7 bases). V was trimmed by 0 bases and J by 6 bases, leaving 12 bases between them. This CDR3 has 15 amino acids. Germline CDR1 is MGHRA and CDR2 is YSYEKL. The CDR3 loop reads CASSQEQEGANEQFF. The CDR3 bases are TGCGCCAGCAGCCAAGAACAGGAGGGGGCCAATGAGCAGTTCTTC.

In its sample, this clone was seen once. The chain links TRBV3-1 (or the pseudogene TRBV3-2) to TRBJ2-5; a possible D gene is TRBD1 (6 bases). V was cut by 8 bases and J by 4 bases, with 14 bases left in between. The CDR3 is made up of 13 amino acids. Germline values: CDR1 LGHDT, CDR2 YNNKEL (reference sequence). The CDR3 region has the DNA TGTGCCAGCGGGGCTACAGGGACAGAGACCCAGTACTTC. Translation: CASGATGTETQYF.

The chain couples TRBV2 to TRBJ1-5; 9 bases map to TRBD1. The CDR3 runs 15 residues. Trimming took 0 bases from V and 9 from J; bases not matched to a gene: 6. Germline-derived CDR1 and CDR2 are SNHLY and FYNNEI. CDR3 region: CASSEAWDRVWPQHF. In DNA form, the CDR3 reads TGTGCCAGCAGTGAAGCGTGGGACAGGGTTTGGCCCCAGCATTTT.

V usage is TRBV3-1 (or the pseudogene TRBV3-2) and J usage is TRBJ2-1, with TRBD1 matching 7 bases. The CDR3 extends over 15 amino acids. Germline CDR1 and CDR2: LGHDT and YNNKEL (reference sequence). The J segment lost 5 bases and the V segment lost 0 bases, leaving 4 bases of the junction unmatched. CDR3 residues: CASSQDGQGDNEQFF. The CDR3 nucleotides read TGTGCCAGCAGCCAAGATGGGCAGGGGGACAATGAGCAGTTCTTC.

This chain joins TRBV3-1 (or the pseudogene TRBV3-2) and TRBJ2-3, with 11 positions matching TRBD2. V gave up 4 bases and J gave up 3 bases; unmatched junction bases: 3. The germline V gene has CDR1 LGHDT and CDR2 YNNKEL (reference sequence). The CDR3 loop spans 15 amino acids. The CDR3 sequence is CASSRSSGGTDTQYF. The CDR3 nucleotides read TGTGCCAGCAGCCGGTCTAGCGGGGGGACAGATACGCAGTATTTT.

The chain links TRBV9 to TRBJ2-1; TRBD2 matches at 15 bases. CDR3 length equals 16 residues. Germline V CDR1 and CDR2: SGDLS, YYNGEE. Unmatched junction bases numbered 5, after V lost 3 bases and J lost 7 bases. Written as DNA, the CDR3 is TGTGCCAGCAGCGGGACTAGCGGGGGGGTATCTAATGAGCAGTTCTTC. It encodes CASSGTSGGVSNEQFF.

The V and J genes are TRBV30 and TRBJ1-2, with 8 bases that match TRBD1. After removal of 0 bases from V and 6 bases from J, the junction contained 6 bases not matched to a gene. The germline CDR1 and CDR2 sequences are GTSNPN and SVGIG (reference sequence). The CDR3 contains 14 residues. CDR3 region: CAWSVRGQGNGYTF. CDR3 DNA sequence: TGTGCCTGGAGTGTGAGAGGACAGGGTAATGGCTACACCTTC.